This T cell receptor beta chain was retrieved from a study of blood T cell repertoires in COVID-19. This clone came up a few times. Here immunoSEQ multiplex PCR was the method, and the copy in TCRdb shows in-frame clones only, minus some. Of 200,000 to 250,000 clones listed, about 86% were seen once; the top ten hold 1.5%. The CDR3 is 13 residues long. Between the trimmed V and J ends, which lost 7 bases and 4 bases, there was a span of 14 bases. CDR1 WSHSY and CDR2 SAAADI come from the germline V gene. The receptor was isolated from a man aged 18 to 29 with active or convalescent COVID-19. The sample consisted of peripheral blood. This chain uses TRBV10-2 with TRBJ2-7; D uncertain. CDR3 coding DNA: TGCGCCAGCACTGGCCTTCTCAATTACGAGCAGTACTTC. Encoded protein: CASTGLLNYEQYF.